A single sample gave rise to the 10 T cell receptor beta chains below, sequenced in a study of CD8 T cells in ankylosing spondylitis. Points from the study as a whole: Seemingly distinctive of ankylosing spondylitis blood was a TCR beta motif formed by eight highly homologous variants.

TCRdb reprocessed the 5' RACE reads via MiXCR and lists one record per CDR3 protein. The sample lists roughly 440,000 distinct CDR3 sequences, under 20% occurring once. No antigen has been assigned to these receptors. Sequencing was performed on blood, either unsorted or a sorted T cell fraction (not recorded which). The receptors here all came from a male donor with ankylosing spondylitis.

This clonotype was found many times. The rearrangement joins TRBV12-3 or TRBV12-4 to TRBJ2-1, with 7 positions matching TRBD1. The CDR3 length is 16 residues. The V gene end was trimmed by 3 bases and the J gene end by 3 bases; junction bases not matched to a gene: 8. CDR3 sequence: CASSLVGWDSYNEQFF. The CDR3 DNA reads TGTGCCAGCAGTTTGGTTGGTTGGGACAGCTACAATGAGCAGTTCTTC.

In DNA, the CDR3 is TGTGCCAGCAGCTTTAGGCGGGAGAAGAGATACGAGCAGTACTTC. This gives the protein CASSFRREKRYEQYF. This chain connects TRBV7-2 to TRBJ2-7; 7 bases fit TRBD2. V shed 3 bases and J 4 bases; nucleotides not matched to a gene: 9. Looked up from germline, CDR1 is SGHTA and CDR2 is FQGNSA. The length of the CDR3 is 15 residues. Using reference TRBV7-2 and TRBJ2-7 for the parts outside the CDR3, the full variable domain is GAGVSQSPSNKVTEKGKDVELRCDPISGHTALYWYRQSLGQGLEFLIYFQGNSAPDKSGLPSDRFSAERTGGSVSTLTIQRTQQEDSAVYLCASSFRREKRYEQYFGPGTRLTVT.

This clonotype occurred a few times. The chain recombines TRBV7-2 with TRBJ1-4; TRBD1 agrees at 9 bases. The length of the CDR3 is 15 residues. Germline lookup yields CDR1 SGHTA and CDR2 FQGNSA. Trimming took 4 bases from V and 7 from J; bases not matched to a gene: 7. CDR3: CASSSTGTGFEKLFF. The CDR3 nucleotides are TGTGCCAGCAGCTCGACCGGGACAGGGTTTGAAAAACTGTTTTTT. Complete variable domain (other parts from reference TRBV7-2 and TRBJ1-4): GAGVSQSPSNKVTEKGKDVELRCDPISGHTALYWYRQSLGQGLEFLIYFQGNSAPDKSGLPSDRFSAERTGGSVSTLTIQRTQQEDSAVYLCASSSTGTGFEKLFFGSGTQLSVL.

This chain connects TRBV20-1 to TRBJ1-3; a possible D gene is TRBD1 (5 bases). In germline, CDR1 is DFQATT, CDR2 SNEGSKA (reference sequence). CDR3 length: 17 residues. Deletions cut 3 bases from V and 0 bases from J, with 18 bases between. Here the CDR3 DNA reads TGCAGTGCTAGTGGGGCTCCGATTAAGAGCTCTGGAAACACCATATATTTT. As protein: CSASGAPIKSSGNTIYF.

Written as DNA, the CDR3 is TGTGCCAGCAGCTTAGTCGGCCTAGAGCCCCGCGATGAGCAGTTCTTC. It translates to CASSLVGLEPRDEQFF. This chain uses TRBV7-3 with TRBJ2-1; D remains ambiguous. V was cut by 2 bases and J by 8 bases, with 19 bases left in between. This CDR3 comprises 16 residues. CDR1 and CDR2 from the germline V gene are SGHTA and FQGTGA.

This clonotype was detected a few times. The V call is TRBV5-1, the J call TRBJ1-1, with 10 positions matching TRBD1. The CDR3 sequence is 16 residues long. In germline, CDR1 is SGHRS, CDR2 YFSETQ. V was pared by 5 bases and J by 6 bases, with 13 bases of the junction left unmatched. The CDR3 reads CASSFVGGQGFPEAFF. CDR3 in DNA: TGCGCCAGCAGTTTTGTGGGGGGACAGGGGTTTCCTGAAGCTTTCTTT.

This clonotype was seen a few times. The rearrangement joins TRBV6-1 to TRBJ1-2; possibly TRBD1 for D (6 bases). The CDR3 covers 13 residues. Germline-derived CDR1 and CDR2 are MNHNS and SASEGT. With 6 bases removed from V and 3 bases from J, the gap between germline ends came to 11 bases. CDR3 loop: CASSNRVHYGYTF. CDR3 in DNA: TGTGCCAGCAGCAACAGGGTTCACTATGGCTACACCTTC.

The chain couples TRBV4-2 to TRBJ2-3; 13 bases agree with TRBD2. Trimming at V came to 5 bases and at J to 3 bases, leaving 5 bases not matched to a gene. The V gene's germline CDR1 is LGHNA and CDR2 YNFKEQ. This CDR3 comprises 16 residues. The CDR3 DNA reads TGTGCCAGCAGCGAAACTAGCGGGGGGGCAACAGATACGCAGTATTTT. This gives the protein CASSETSGGATDTQYF.

V gene TRBV5-1 combines with J gene TRBJ1-2; possibly TRBD1 for D (6 bases). CDR3 length: 14 residues. Germline V gene lookup returns CDR1 SGHRS and CDR2 YFSETQ. V was clipped by 5 bases and J by 0 bases, with 11 bases between them. CDR3 residues: CASRTGTTNYGYTF. CDR3 nucleotide sequence: TGCGCCAGCAGAACCGGGACAACTAACTATGGCTACACCTTC.

V is TRBV5-1 and J is TRBJ1-1, with D maybe TRBD1 (6 bases). Germline lookup yields CDR1 SGHRS and CDR2 YFSETQ. V was pared by 4 bases and J by 0 bases, with 16 bases between. The CDR3 has 16 residues. The CDR3 protein is CASSHTLGQLNTEAFF. CDR3 in DNA: TGCGCCAGCAGCCACACCTTAGGACAGCTGAACACTGAAGCTTTCTTT.